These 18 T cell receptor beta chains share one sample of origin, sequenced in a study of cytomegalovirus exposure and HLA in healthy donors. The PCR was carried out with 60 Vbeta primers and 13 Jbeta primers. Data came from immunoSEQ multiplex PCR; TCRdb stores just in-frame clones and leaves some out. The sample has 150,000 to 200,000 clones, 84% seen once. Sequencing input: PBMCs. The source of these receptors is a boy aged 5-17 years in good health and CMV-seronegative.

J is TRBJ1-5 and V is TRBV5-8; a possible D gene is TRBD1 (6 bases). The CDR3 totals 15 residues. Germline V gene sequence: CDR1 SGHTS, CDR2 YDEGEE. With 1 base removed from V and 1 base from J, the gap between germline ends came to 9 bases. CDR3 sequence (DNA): TGTGCCAGCAGCTTGTGGGGGCAAAGCAATCAGCCCCAGCATTTT. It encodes CASSLWGQSNQPQHF.

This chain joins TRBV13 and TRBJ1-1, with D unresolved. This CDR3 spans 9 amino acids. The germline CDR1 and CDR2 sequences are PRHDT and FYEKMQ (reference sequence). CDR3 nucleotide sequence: TGTGCAGCGGAAAGGACGGCTTTCTTT. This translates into CAAERTAFF. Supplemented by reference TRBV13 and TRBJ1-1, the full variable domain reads AAGVIQSPRHLIKEKRETATLKCYPIPRHDTVYWYQQGPGQDPQFLISFYEKMQSDKGSIPDRFSAQQFSDYHSELNMSSLELGDSALYFCAAERTAFFGQGTRLTVV.

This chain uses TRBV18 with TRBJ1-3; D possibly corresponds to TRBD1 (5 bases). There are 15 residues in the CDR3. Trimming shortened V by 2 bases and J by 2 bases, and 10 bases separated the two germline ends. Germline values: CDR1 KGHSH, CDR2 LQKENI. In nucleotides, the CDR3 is TGTGCCAGCTCACCAACGGACAATACTGGAAACACCATATATTTT. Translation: CASSPTDNTGNTIYF.

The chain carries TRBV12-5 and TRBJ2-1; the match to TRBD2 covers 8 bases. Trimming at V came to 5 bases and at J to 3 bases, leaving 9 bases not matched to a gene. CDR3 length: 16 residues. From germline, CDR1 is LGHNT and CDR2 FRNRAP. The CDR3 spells CASGPGGRVDYNEQFF. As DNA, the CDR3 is TGTGCTAGTGGTCCGGGGGGGCGGGTCGACTACAATGAGCAGTTCTTC.

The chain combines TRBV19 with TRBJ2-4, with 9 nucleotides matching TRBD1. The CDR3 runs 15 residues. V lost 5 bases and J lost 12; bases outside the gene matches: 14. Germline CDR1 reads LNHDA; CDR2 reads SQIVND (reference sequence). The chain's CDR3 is CASSVPAGTGYDQYF. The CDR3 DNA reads TGTGCCAGTAGTGTTCCCGCCGGGACAGGGTACGATCAGTACTTC.

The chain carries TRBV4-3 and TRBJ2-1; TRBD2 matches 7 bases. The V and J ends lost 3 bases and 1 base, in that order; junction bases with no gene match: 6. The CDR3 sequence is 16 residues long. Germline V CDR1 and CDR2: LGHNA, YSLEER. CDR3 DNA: TGCGCCAGCAGCCATGCGTCGGGGGGTTCCTACAATGAGCAGTTCTTC. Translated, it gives CASSHASGGSYNEQFF.

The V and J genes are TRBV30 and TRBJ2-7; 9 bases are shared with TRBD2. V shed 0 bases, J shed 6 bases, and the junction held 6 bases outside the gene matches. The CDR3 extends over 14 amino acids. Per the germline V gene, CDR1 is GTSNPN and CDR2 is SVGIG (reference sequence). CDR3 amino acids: CAWSVGLADSEQYF. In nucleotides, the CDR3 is TGTGCCTGGAGTGTGGGACTAGCAGATAGCGAGCAGTACTTC. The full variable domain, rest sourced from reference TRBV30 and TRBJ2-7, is SQTIHQWPATLVQPVGSPLSLECTVEGTSNPNLYWYRQAAGRGLQLLFYSVGIGQISSEVPQNLSASRPQDRQFILSSKKLLLSDSGFYLCAWSVGLADSEQYFGPGTRLTVT.

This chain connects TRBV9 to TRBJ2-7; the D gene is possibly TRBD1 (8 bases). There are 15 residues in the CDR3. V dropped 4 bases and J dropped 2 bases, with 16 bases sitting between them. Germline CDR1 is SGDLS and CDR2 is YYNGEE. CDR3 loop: CASSPRGDRTYEQYF. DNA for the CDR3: TGTGCCAGCAGCCCTCGGGGGGACAGGACCTACGAGCAGTACTTC.

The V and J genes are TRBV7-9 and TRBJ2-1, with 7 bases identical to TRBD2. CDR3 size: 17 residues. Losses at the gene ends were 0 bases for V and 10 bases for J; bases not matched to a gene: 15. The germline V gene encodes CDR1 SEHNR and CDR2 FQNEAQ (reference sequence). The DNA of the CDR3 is TGTGCCAGCAGCTTAGCAGCGGGGATGCGGTTGGATGGGGAGCAGTTCTTC. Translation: CASSLAAGMRLDGEQFF.

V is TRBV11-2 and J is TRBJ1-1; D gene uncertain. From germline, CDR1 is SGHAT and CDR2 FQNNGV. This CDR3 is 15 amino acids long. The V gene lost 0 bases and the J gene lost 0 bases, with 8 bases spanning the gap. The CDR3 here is CASSLEAQMNTEAFF. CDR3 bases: TGTGCCAGCAGCTTAGAAGCCCAAATGAACACTGAAGCTTTCTTT. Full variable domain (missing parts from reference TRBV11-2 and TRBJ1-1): EAGVAQSPRYKIIEKRQSVAFWCNPISGHATLYWYQQILGQGPKLLIQFQNNGVVDDSQLPKDRFSAERLKGVDSTLKIQPAKLEDSAVYLCASSLEAQMNTEAFFGQGTRLTVV.

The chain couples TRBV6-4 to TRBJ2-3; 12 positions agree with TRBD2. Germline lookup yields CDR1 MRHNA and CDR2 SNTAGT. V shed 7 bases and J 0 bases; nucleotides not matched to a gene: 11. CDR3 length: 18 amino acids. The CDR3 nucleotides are TGTGCCAGCACCCCTACCAGGACTAGCGGGGATAGCACAGATACGCAGTATTTT. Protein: CASTPTRTSGDSTDTQYF.

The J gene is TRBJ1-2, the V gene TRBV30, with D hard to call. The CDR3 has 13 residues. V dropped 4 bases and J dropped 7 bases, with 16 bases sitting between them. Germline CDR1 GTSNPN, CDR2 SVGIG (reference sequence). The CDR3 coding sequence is TGTGCCTGGACCAGCCAGGTCGGTACTGGCTACACCTTC. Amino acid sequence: CAWTSQVGTGYTF. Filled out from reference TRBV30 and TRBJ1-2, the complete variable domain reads SQTIHQWPATLVQPVGSPLSLECTVEGTSNPNLYWYRQAAGRGLQLLFYSVGIGQISSEVPQNLSASRPQDRQFILSSKKLLLSDSGFYLCAWTSQVGTGYTFGSGTRLTVV.

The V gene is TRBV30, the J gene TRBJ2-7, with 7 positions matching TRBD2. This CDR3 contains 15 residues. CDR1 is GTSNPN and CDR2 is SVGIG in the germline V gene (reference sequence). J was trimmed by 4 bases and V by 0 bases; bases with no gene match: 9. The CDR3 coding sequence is TGTGCCTGGAGTGTACTTGCGGGGGACCCTTACGAGCAGTACTTC. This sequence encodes CAWSVLAGDPYEQYF.

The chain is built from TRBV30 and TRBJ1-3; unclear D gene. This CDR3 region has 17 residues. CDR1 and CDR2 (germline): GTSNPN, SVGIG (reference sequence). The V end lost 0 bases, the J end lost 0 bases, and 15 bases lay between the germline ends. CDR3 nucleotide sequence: TGTGCCTGGAGTGTATGGGAGTGGAGGGACTCTGGAAACACCATATATTTT. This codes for CAWSVWEWRDSGNTIYF.

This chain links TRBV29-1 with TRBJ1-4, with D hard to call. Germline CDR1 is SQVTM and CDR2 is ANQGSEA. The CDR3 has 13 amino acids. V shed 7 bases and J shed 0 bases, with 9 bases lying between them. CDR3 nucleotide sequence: TGCAGCGCCTCCCTTGCAACTAATGAAAAACTGTTTTTT. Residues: CSASLATNEKLFF.

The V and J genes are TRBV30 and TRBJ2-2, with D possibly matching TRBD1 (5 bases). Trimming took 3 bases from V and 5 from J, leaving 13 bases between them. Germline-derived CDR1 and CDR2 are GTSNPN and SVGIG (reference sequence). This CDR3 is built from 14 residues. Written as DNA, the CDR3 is TGTGCCTGGAGCGCAATCAAGGGGACCGGGGAGCTGTTTTTT. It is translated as CAWSAIKGTGELFF.

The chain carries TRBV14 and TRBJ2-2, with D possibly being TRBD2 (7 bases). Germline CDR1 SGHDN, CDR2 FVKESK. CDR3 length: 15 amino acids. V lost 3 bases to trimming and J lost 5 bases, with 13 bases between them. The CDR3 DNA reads TGTGCCAGCAGCCACCAGGGGCGGGGGACCGGGGAGCTGTTTTTT. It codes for CASSHQGRGTGELFF.

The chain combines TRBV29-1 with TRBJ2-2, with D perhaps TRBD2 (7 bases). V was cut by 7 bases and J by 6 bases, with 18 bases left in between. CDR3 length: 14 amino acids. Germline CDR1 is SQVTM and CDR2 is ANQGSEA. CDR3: CSARGGGGSGELFF. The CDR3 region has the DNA TGCAGCGCAAGAGGGGGGGGCGGATCCGGGGAGCTGTTTTTT.